Below are 27 T cell receptor beta chains sequenced from a single sample in a study of CD8+ T cells in alopecia areata. RNA extraction was followed by reverse transcription into cDNA, which acted as the sequencing template. Sequencing used immunoSEQ multiplex PCR; TCRdb keeps in-frame clones, though not all of them. The table shows about 200,000 clones, with 56% occurring only once. Sequencing input: CD8+ T cells sorted from blood. The receptors here all came from a human donor in good health.

This chain connects TRBV7-3 to TRBJ1-2; TRBD1 aligns across 7 bases. J lost 2 bases, V lost 1 base, and 4 bases had no gene match. Germline CDR1 reads SGHTA; CDR2 reads FQGTGA. This CDR3 has 15 amino acids. The CDR3 spells CASSLIRQGNYGYTF. CDR3 bases: TGTGCCAGCAGCTTAATAAGACAGGGCAACTATGGCTACACCTTC.

This clone was seen once. The chain combines TRBV5-6 with TRBJ1-2; D not certain. The CDR3 is made up of 16 amino acids. Germline V gives CDR1 SGHDT, CDR2 YYEEEE. Trimming took 4 bases from V and 5 from J, leaving 21 bases between them. In nucleotides, the CDR3 is TGTGCCAGCAGCCCAAACCGGGAGCTCGGGCGGTATGGCTACACCTTC. Translation gives CASSPNRELGRYGYTF.

The rearrangement joins TRBV29-1 to TRBJ2-1; possible D gene TRBD2, 7 bases. V lost 4 bases and J lost 3, with 10 bases in between. Germline V gene data show CDR1 as SQVTM and CDR2 as ANQGSEA. The CDR3 is made up of 13 amino acids. CDR3 DNA sequence: TGCAGCGTTGGGGGGGGCGTCTACAATGAGCAGTTCTTC. Its protein product is CSVGGGVYNEQFF.

The rearrangement uses TRBV6-1 and TRBJ1-2; D gene ambiguous. Germline values: CDR1 MNHNS, CDR2 SASEGT. The ends were cut back, 2 bases at V and 0 bases at J, with 10 bases in the middle. There are 15 residues in the CDR3. Here the CDR3 DNA reads TGTGCCAGCAGTGAATCCTATAAAGCTAACTATGGCTACACCTTC. Its translation is CASSESYKANYGYTF.

The J gene is TRBJ2-3, the V gene TRBV2, with D unclear. Trimming removed 0 bases at V and 6 bases at J, with 7 bases between. Germline CDR1 is SNHLY and CDR2 is FYNNEI. There are 13 residues in the CDR3. CDR3 nucleotides: TGTGCCAGCAGTGAAGCAAGGCGGGATACGCAGTATTTT. It yields the protein CASSEARRDTQYF. The full variable domain, rest sourced from reference TRBV2 and TRBJ2-3, is EPEVTQTPSHQVTQMGQEVILRCVPISNHLYFYWYRQILGQKVEFLVSFYNNEISEKSEIFDDQFSVERPDGSNFTLKIRSTKLEDSAMYFCASSEARRDTQYFGPGTRLTVL.

The chain is built from TRBV6-5 and TRBJ2-1; the D is unclear. Germline V gives CDR1 MNHEY, CDR2 SVGAGI. The CDR3 length is 13 residues. Deletions cut 3 bases from V and 10 bases from J, with 13 bases between. In DNA, the CDR3 is TGTGCCAGCAGTTATGGGTCCCCGCTCGAGCAGTTCTTC. Translating gives CASSYGSPLEQFF.

This clone has only a few counts. The chain employs TRBV9 and TRBJ2-2, with TRBD2 matching 7 bases. Germline-derived CDR1 and CDR2 are SGDLS and YYNGEE. V trimming: 4 bases; J trimming: 5 bases; junction bases outside the gene matches: 5. CDR3 length: 14 residues. The CDR3 DNA reads TGTGCCAGCAGCCCAGTCGGGGGGACCGGGGAGCTGTTTTTT. Residues: CASSPVGGTGELFF.

A few counts support this clone. The CDR3 DNA is TGCAGCTCCACCGGGACAGCTTACAATGAGCAGTTCTTC. Translation: CSSTGTAYNEQFF. The chain is built from TRBV29-1 and TRBJ2-1; 7 nucleotides line up with TRBD1. Losses at the gene ends were 8 bases for V and 4 bases for J; bases not matched to a gene: 8. Germline V gives CDR1 SQVTM, CDR2 ANQGSEA. The CDR3 sequence is 13 residues long.

The chain has TRBV7-2 and TRBJ2-3, with D perhaps TRBD2 (6 bases). Germline CDR1 and CDR2: SGHTA and FQGNSA. The germline V and J ends were trimmed by 5 bases and 0 bases, with 12 bases remaining between them. This CDR3 is built from 15 residues. This CDR3 is CASSATSPSTDTQYF. CDR3 DNA sequence: TGTGCCAGCAGCGCAACTAGCCCAAGCACAGATACGCAGTATTTT.

The chain couples TRBV4-1 to TRBJ2-7; tentatively, D is TRBD2 (5 bases). V dropped 0 bases and J dropped 5 bases, with 8 bases sitting between them. CDR1 MGHRA and CDR2 YSYEKL come from the germline V gene. The CDR3 is made up of 13 amino acids. The CDR3 loop is CASSQDEGHEQYF. Written as DNA, the CDR3 is TGCGCCAGCAGCCAAGATGAGGGCCACGAGCAGTACTTC.

The count of this clone is one. The V gene is TRBV7-9, the J gene TRBJ1-5, with D unresolved. The CDR3 is 12 residues long. Trimming left V 6 bases short and J 3 bases short, with 6 bases between. Germline V gene data show CDR1 as SEHNR and CDR2 as FQNEAQ (reference sequence). The CDR3 DNA is TGTGCCAGCAGTCCCTCCAATCAGCCCCAGCATTTT. Its translation is CASSPSNQPQHF.

V is TRBV6-1 and J is TRBJ1-6; no firm D call. V was pared by 0 bases and J by 4 bases, with 10 bases between. CDR1 is MNHNS and CDR2 is SASEGT in the germline V gene. The CDR3 spans 16 residues. DNA for the CDR3: TGTGCCAGCAGTGAAGCGGCAGGCGGATATAATTCACCCCTCCACTTT. This encodes CASSEAAGGYNSPLHF.

This clone occurred once. The CDR3 DNA reads as TGTGCCAGCAGTCGAGGCAATTCACCCCTCCACTTT. Encoded protein: CASSRGNSPLHF. J is TRBJ1-6 and V is TRBV9; D uncertain. Germline CDR1 and CDR2: SGDLS and YYNGEE. The germline V and J ends were trimmed by 5 bases and 7 bases, with 7 bases remaining between them. This CDR3 is built from 12 residues. The whole variable domain, remainder taken from reference TRBV9 and TRBJ1-6, is DSGVTQTPKHLITATGQRVTLRCSPRSGDLSVYWYQQSLDQGLQFLIQYYNGEERAKGNILERFSAQQFPDLHSELNLSSLELGDSALYFCASSRGNSPLHFGNGTRLTVT.

The chain uses TRBV7-9 and TRBJ2-5; D not resolved. Germline CDR1 SEHNR, CDR2 FQNEAQ (reference sequence). The V and J ends lost 1 base and 3 bases respectively, with 6 bases between them. The CDR3 totals 13 residues. CDR3 amino acids: CASSLVGEETQYF. CDR3 nucleotides: TGTGCCAGCAGCTTAGTAGGAGAAGAGACCCAGTACTTC. Supplemented by reference TRBV7-9 and TRBJ2-5, the full variable domain reads DTGVSQNPRHKITKRGQNVTFRCDPISEHNRLYWYRQTLGQGPEFLTYFQNEAQLEKSRLLSDRFSAERPKGSFSTLEIQRTEQGDSAMYLCASSLVGEETQYFGPGTRLLVL.

V and J are TRBV14 and TRBJ2-1; D unclear. This CDR3 has 14 amino acids. Trimming removed 2 bases from V and 3 bases from J, with 8 bases in between. The germline CDR1 and CDR2 sequences are SGHDN and FVKESK. The CDR3 protein is CASSQIELYNEQFF. The CDR3 DNA is TGTGCCAGCAGCCAAATCGAACTCTACAATGAGCAGTTCTTC.

V gene TRBV4-1 combines with J gene TRBJ1-5; D unresolved. Trimming removed 0 bases at V and 1 base at J, with 7 bases between. Germline V gives CDR1 MGHRA, CDR2 YSYEKL. The CDR3 is 15 residues long. The CDR3 DNA reads as TGCGCCAGCAGCCAAGATCGACGGAGCAATCAGCCCCAGCATTTT. Translation gives CASSQDRRSNQPQHF.

The rearrangement uses TRBV5-1 and TRBJ2-5, with a weak D call TRBD1 (5 bases). Germline V gives CDR1 SGHRS, CDR2 YFSETQ. Trimming pared 7 bases from V and 5 bases from J, leaving 9 bases between. This CDR3 spans 11 amino acids. CDR3 in amino acids: CASSSGETQYF. The CDR3, as DNA: TGCGCCAGCTCATCAGGGGAGACCCAGTACTTC.

This chain's CDR3 is CASRPGGGRVETQYF. The CDR3 region has the DNA TGTGCCAGCAGGCCCGGCGGGGGGCGCGTAGAGACCCAGTACTTC. The chain carries TRBV14 and TRBJ2-5, with 8 bases lining up with TRBD2. Germline loops: CDR1 SGHDN, CDR2 FVKESK. V lost 6 bases and J lost 4; bases outside the gene matches: 10. This CDR3 has 15 residues. Full variable domain (rest looked up from reference TRBV14 and TRBJ2-5): EAGVTQFPSHSVIEKGQTVTLRCDPISGHDNLYWYRRVMGKEIKFLLHFVKESKQDESGMPNNRFLAERTGGTYSTLKVQPAELEDSGVYFCASRPGGGRVETQYFGPGTRLLVL.

The rearrangement links TRBV30 to TRBJ2-7; no clear D gene. The germline V gene has CDR1 GTSNPN and CDR2 SVGIG (reference sequence). The V gene lost 0 bases and the J gene lost 7 bases, with 13 bases spanning the gap. The CDR3 loop spans 13 amino acids. In DNA form, the CDR3 reads TGTGCCTGGAGTGTTACTCATAGAAGGGAGCAGTACTTC. Translating gives CAWSVTHRREQYF.

In its sample, this clone was seen a few times. This chain connects TRBV5-1 to TRBJ2-7; D is perhaps TRBD1 (5 bases). Trimming stripped 4 bases from V and 1 base from J, with 18 bases between. Per germline, CDR1 SGHRS and CDR2 YFSETQ. The CDR3 loop spans 16 amino acids. The CDR3: CASSPVLGRPSYEQYF. In DNA, the CDR3 is TGCGCCAGCAGCCCGGTTCTGGGGCGCCCTTCCTACGAGCAGTACTTC. The full variable domain, with the rest looked up from reference TRBV5-1 and TRBJ2-7, is KAGVTQTPRYLIKTRGQQVTLSCSPISGHRSVSWYQQTPGQGLQFLFEYFSETQRNKGNFPGRFSGRQFSNSRSEMNVSTLELGDSALYLCASSPVLGRPSYEQYFGPGTRLTVT.

The count of this clone is one. The rearrangement uses TRBV4-2 and TRBJ1-5; D is undetermined. Germline V CDR1 and CDR2: LGHNA, YNFKEQ. The CDR3 contains 16 residues. Trimming took 3 bases from V and 0 from J, leaving 12 bases between them. For the CDR3, the DNA is TGTGCCAGCAGCCAGAGAGGAGGGTTTAGCAATCAGCCCCAGCATTTT. Translation gives CASSQRGGFSNQPQHF.

In this sample, this clone turned up a few times. The V call is TRBV7-9, the J call TRBJ2-5, with D maybe TRBD1 (5 bases). Trimming shortened V by 6 bases and J by 5 bases, and 10 bases separated the two germline ends. The CDR3 runs to 12 residues. Germline V gene data show CDR1 as SEHNR and CDR2 as FQNEAQ (reference sequence). The CDR3 here is CASRGVSETQYF. The CDR3 DNA sequence: TGTGCCAGCAGAGGGGTGTCGGAGACCCAGTACTTC.

The rearrangement links TRBV7-9 to TRBJ2-3; weak D call: TRBD1 (5 bases). The CDR3 runs to 11 residues. Per germline, CDR1 SEHNR and CDR2 FQNEAQ (reference sequence). The V and J ends lost 8 bases and 9 bases respectively, with 12 bases between them. The CDR3 region has the DNA TGTGCCAGCGGAAAAGGGGAAACGCAGTATTTT. This encodes CASGKGETQYF. The full variable domain, its missing parts supplied by reference TRBV7-9 and TRBJ2-3, is DTGVSQNPRHKITKRGQNVTFRCDPISEHNRLYWYRQTLGQGPEFLTYFQNEAQLEKSRLLSDRFSAERPKGSFSTLEIQRTEQGDSAMYLCASGKGETQYFGPGTRLTVL.

The rearrangement uses TRBV15 and TRBJ2-5; 9 bases line up with TRBD1. The CDR3 loop spans 21 amino acids. Germline trimming cut 3 bases from V and 10 bases from J; bases unmatched to any gene: 30. Germline assignment: CDR1 LNHNV and CDR2 YYDKDF (reference sequence). The CDR3 region is CATSRGYRDRDNLGRSVGQYF. Here the CDR3 DNA reads TGTGCCACCAGCAGGGGATACCGGGACAGGGATAATCTGGGCCGCTCGGTAGGCCAGTACTTC.

The chain is built from TRBV30 and TRBJ2-7, with a tentative D call TRBD1 (6 bases). Between the trimmed V and J ends, which lost 8 bases and 3 bases, there was a span of 17 bases. Germline CDR1 and CDR2: GTSNPN and SVGIG (reference sequence). The CDR3 is 13 residues long. The CDR3 spells CASDRIAVYEQYF. The CDR3 region has the DNA TGTGCCAGTGACAGGATAGCTGTCTACGAGCAGTACTTC.

This chain joins TRBV15 and TRBJ2-3; the D gene is possibly TRBD2 (5 bases). The CDR3 extends over 14 amino acids. Germline values: CDR1 LNHNV, CDR2 YYDKDF (reference sequence). Trimming removed 0 bases from V and 4 bases from J, with 8 bases in between. This CDR3 reads CATSRDHGADTQYF. The CDR3 coding sequence is TGTGCCACCAGCAGAGATCACGGGGCAGATACGCAGTATTTT.

The V call is TRBV5-4, the J call TRBJ1-6; no clear D. The CDR3 loop spans 13 amino acids. V was trimmed by 5 bases and J by 14 bases, leaving 17 bases between them. CDR1 and CDR2 from the germline V gene are SGHNT and YYREEE (reference sequence). CDR3 in amino acids: CASRGDPGATLHF. The CDR3 bases are TGTGCCAGCAGGGGCGATCCCGGCGCGACCCTCCACTTT. The variable domain in full, with the rest retrieved from reference TRBV5-4 and TRBJ1-6, is ETGVTQSPTHLIKTRGQQVTLRCSSQSGHNTVSWYQQALGQGPQFIFQYYREEENGRGNFPPRFSGLQFPNYSSELNVNALELDDSALYLCASRGDPGATLHFGNGTRLTVT.